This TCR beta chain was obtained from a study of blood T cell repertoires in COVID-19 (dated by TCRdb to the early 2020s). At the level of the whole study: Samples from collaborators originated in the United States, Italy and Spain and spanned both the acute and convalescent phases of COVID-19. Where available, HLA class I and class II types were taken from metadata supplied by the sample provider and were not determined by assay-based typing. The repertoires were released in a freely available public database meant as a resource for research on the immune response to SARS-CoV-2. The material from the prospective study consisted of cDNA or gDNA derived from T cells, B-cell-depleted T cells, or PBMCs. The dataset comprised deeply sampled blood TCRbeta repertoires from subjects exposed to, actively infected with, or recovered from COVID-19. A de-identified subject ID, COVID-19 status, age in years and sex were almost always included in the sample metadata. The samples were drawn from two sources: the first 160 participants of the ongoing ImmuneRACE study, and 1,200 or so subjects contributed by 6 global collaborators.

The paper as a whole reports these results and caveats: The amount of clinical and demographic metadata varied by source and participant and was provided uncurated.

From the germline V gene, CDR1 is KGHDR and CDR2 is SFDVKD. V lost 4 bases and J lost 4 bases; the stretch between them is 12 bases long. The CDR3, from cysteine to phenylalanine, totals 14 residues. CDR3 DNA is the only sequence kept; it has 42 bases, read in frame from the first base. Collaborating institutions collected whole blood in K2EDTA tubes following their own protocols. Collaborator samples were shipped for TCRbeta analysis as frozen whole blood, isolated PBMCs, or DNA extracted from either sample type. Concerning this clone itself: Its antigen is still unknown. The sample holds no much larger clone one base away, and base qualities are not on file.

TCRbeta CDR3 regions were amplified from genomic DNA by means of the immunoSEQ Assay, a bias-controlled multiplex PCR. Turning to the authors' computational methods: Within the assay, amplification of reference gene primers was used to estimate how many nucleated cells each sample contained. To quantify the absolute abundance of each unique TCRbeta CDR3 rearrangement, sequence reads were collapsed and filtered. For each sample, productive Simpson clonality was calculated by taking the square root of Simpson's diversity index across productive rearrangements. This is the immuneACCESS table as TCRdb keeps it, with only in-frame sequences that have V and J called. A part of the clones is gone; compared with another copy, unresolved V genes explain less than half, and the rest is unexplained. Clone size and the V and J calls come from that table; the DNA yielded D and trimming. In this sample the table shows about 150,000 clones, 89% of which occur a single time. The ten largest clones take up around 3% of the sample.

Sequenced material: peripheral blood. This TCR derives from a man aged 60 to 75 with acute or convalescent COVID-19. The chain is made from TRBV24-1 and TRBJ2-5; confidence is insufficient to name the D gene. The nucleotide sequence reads TGTGCCACCAGTGAGGGCCGACAAAGAGAGACCCAGTACTTC. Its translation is CATSEGRQRETQYF.